This T cell receptor (beta chain) was captured in a study of T cells in localized non-small cell lung cancer. General study findings and limits: Uninvolved adjacent lung showed peak T cell clonality, exceeding tumor. One tumor region alone was sequenced, and heterogeneity therefore remains possible. The appearance of a median approximately 57 of the top 100 tumor clones was seen in adjacent lung. Longer overall survival associated with higher blood T cell density; shorter survival with higher adjacent-lung clonality.

Sequencing was performed with immunoSEQ multiplex PCR; in TCRdb, only in-frame clones are kept and a portion is missing. Of over 15,000 clones in the sample, around nine tenths were seen once. To note about this clone: Its antigen remains unknown.

This CDR3 is built from 13 residues. CDR1 is SEHNR, CDR2 FQNEAQ, per germline (reference sequence). Trimming removed 7 bases from V and 4 bases from J; junction bases left unmatched: 6. This TCR was recovered from a female donor older than 55 with stage III squamous cell lung carcinoma. This chain links TRBV7-9 with TRBJ1-2, with TRBD1 matching over 7 bases. Sequencing was performed on peripheral blood, taken before any cancer treatment. CDR3 DNA: TGTGCCAGCACCGACAGGGTAGCCTATGGCTACACCTTC. This translates into CASTDRVAYGYTF.